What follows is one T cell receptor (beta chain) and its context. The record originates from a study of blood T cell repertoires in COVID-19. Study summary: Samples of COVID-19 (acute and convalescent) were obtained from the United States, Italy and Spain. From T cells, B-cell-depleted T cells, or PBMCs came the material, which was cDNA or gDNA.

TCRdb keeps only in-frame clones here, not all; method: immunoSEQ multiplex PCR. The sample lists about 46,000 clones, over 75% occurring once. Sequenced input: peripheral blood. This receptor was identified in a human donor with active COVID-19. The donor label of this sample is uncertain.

For the CDR3, the DNA is TGTGCCAGCAGGGGACAGGGGGCAGCCGGGGAGCTGTTTTTT. Translation gives CASRGQGAAGELFF. The V gene is TRBV7-8, the J gene TRBJ2-2; 12 bases line up with TRBD1. Germline values: CDR1 SGHVS, CDR2 FQNEAQ. V dropped 6 bases and J dropped 6; count of bases not matched to a gene: 2. The CDR3 has 14 residues.